Included here is one TCR beta chain sequence, with context. Its specific antigen is unknown. No per-base quality is available; no much larger clone lies one base away. These data originate in a study of T cell changes during pregnancy in multiple sclerosis (dated by TCRdb to about 2019). Study-level background: In women with multiple sclerosis, the researchers looked at how the T cell repertoire shifted as pregnancy progressed.

CDR1 and CDR2 were assigned from the germline V gene (reference sequence) as LNHNV and YYDKDF. Inclusive of the bounding cysteine and phenylalanine, the CDR3 is 15 residues long. Only the CDR3 DNA stays, 45 bases, in frame from base 1. Library generation was performed with the immunoSEQ multiplex PCR assay. The table comes from immuneACCESS by way of TCRdb, which keeps in-frame sequences with V and J called. Part of the clones is missing from these tables; in studies checked, under half for an unresolved V gene and the rest for unknown reasons. The sample contains roughly 40,000 clones, around 94% of them found a single time. The top ten constitute over 0.75% of the sample.

The starting material was CD4+ T cells from peripheral blood mononuclear cells, obtained before pregnancy. Recombination linked TRBV15 to TRBJ2-5; TRBD2 matches 10 bases in the middle. The end of the DNA fits TRBJ2-7 better, so the J call may be wrong. This TCR derives from a female donor with multiple sclerosis, enrolled in a pregnancy study. At the DNA level, the sequence is TGTGCCACCAGCAGAGTAGCGGGAGGCTCCTACGAGCAGTACTTC. This codes for CATSRVAGGSYEQYF.